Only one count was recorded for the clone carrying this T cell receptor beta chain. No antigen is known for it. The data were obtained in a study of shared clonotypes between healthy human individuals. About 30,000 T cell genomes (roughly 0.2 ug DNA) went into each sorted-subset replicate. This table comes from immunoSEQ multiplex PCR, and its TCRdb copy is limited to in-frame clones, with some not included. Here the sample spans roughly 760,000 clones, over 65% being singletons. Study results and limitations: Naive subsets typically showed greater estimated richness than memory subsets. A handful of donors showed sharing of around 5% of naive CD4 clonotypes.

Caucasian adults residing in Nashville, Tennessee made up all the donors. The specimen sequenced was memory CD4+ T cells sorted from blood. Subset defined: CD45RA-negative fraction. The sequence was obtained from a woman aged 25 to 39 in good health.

CDR3 in amino acids: CASSMDGQGNYGYTF. CDR3 coding DNA: TGTGCCAGTAGTATGGATGGGCAGGGCAACTATGGCTACACCTTC. The chain employs TRBV19 and TRBJ1-2; tentatively, D is TRBD1 (5 bases). The CDR3 runs 15 residues. The germline gives CDR1 LNHDA, CDR2 SQIVND (reference sequence). V was trimmed by 3 bases and J by 2 bases, leaving 13 bases between them. Supplemented by reference TRBV19 and TRBJ1-2, the full variable domain reads DGGITQSPKYLFRKEGQNVTLSCEQNLNHDAMYWYRQDPGQGLRLIYYSQIVNDFQKGDIAEGYSVSREKKESFPLTVTSAQKNPTAFYLCASSMDGQGNYGYTFGSGTRLTVV.